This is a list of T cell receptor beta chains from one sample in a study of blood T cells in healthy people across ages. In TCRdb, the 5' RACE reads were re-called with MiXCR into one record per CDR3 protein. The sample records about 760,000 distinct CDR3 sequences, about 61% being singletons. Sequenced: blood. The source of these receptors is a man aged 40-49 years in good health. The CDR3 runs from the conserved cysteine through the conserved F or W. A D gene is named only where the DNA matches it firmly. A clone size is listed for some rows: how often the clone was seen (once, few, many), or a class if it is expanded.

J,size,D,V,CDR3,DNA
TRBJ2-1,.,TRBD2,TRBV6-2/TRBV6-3,CASTHGGTRPYNEQFF,TGTGCCAGCACTCACGGGGGGACTCGACCCTACAATGAGCAGTTCTTC
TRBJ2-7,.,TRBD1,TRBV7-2,CASSVAQQGNEQYF,TGTGCCAGCAGCGTAGCTCAACAGGGGAACGAGCAGTACTTC
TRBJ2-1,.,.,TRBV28,CASSSQQAPGFF,TGTGCCAGCAGTTCCCAACAGGCCCCAGGGTTCTTC
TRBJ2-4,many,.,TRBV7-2,CASSPSSENIQYF,TGTGCCAGCAGCCCATCCAGTGAAAACATTCAGTACTTC
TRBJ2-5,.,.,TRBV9,CASSANSAPQETQYF,TGTGCCAGCAGCGCAAATAGCGCGCCACAAGAGACCCAGTACTTC
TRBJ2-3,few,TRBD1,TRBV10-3,CAISDRVPAQGASADTQYF,TGTGCCATCAGTGATCGAGTCCCCGCACAGGGGGCTTCGGCAGATACGCAGTATTTT
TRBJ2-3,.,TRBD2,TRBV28,CASSLSGMSTDTQYF,TGTGCCAGCAGTTTAAGCGGGATGAGCACAGATACGCAGTATTTT
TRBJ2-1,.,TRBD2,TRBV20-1,CSARVAGAYNEQFF,TGCAGTGCTAGGGTAGCGGGAGCCTACAATGAGCAGTTCTTC
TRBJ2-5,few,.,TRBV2,CASSEEGGTGSQETQYF,TGTGCCAGCAGTGAGGAGGGAGGGACAGGATCCCAAGAGACCCAGTACTTC
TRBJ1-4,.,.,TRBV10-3,CAIRQGSTNEKLFF,TGTGCCATCAGGCAGGGGTCGACTAATGAAAAACTGTTTTTT
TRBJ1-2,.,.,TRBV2,CASSGGGTLYGYTF,TGTGCCAGCAGTGGGGGAGGGACACTCTATGGCTACACCTTC
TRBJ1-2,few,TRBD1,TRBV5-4,CASSLDRGHNGYTF,TGTGCCAGCAGCTTGGACAGGGGGCATAATGGCTACACCTTC
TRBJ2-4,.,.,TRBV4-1,CASSLHLLENLAKNIQYF,TGCGCCAGCAGCCTACATCTCCTAGAAAATTTAGCCAAAAACATTCAGTACTTC
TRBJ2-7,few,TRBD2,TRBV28,CASSWRENGEQYF,TGTGCCAGCAGTTGGCGGGAGAACGGGGAGCAGTACTTC
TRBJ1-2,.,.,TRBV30,CAWSVRSYGYTF,TGTGCCTGGAGTGTACGATCCTATGGCTACACCTTC
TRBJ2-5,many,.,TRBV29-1,CSGHIETQYF,TGCAGCGGACATATAGAGACCCAGTACTTC
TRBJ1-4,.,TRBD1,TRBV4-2,CASSQDGTVEKLFF,TGTGCCAGCAGCCAAGATGGGACAGTTGAAAAACTGTTTTTT
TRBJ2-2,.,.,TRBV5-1,CASSLARLEGGELFF,TGCGCCAGCAGCTTGGCCCGACTCGAGGGGGGGGAGCTGTTTTTT
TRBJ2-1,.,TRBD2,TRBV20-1,CSAPYGLAGGKNPYNEQFF,TGCAGTGCTCCCTACGGACTAGCGGGAGGTAAAAACCCCTACAATGAGCAGTTCTTC
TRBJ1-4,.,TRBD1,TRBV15,CATSRDEIGTGVEKLFF,TGTGCCACCAGCAGAGATGAGATAGGGACAGGGGTCGAAAAACTGTTTTTT
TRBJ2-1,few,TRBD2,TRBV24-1,CATGGLAGDRDEQFF,TGTGCCACCGGGGGACTAGCGGGAGATCGAGATGAGCAGTTCTTC
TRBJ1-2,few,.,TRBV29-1,CSVEDPPYGYTF,TGCAGCGTTGAAGATCCCCCCTATGGCTACACCTTC
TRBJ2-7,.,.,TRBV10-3,CAVKGLSYEQYF,TGTGCCGTCAAGGGACTTTCCTACGAGCAGTACTTC
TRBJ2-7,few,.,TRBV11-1,CASSVGDSSYEQYF,TGTGCCAGCAGCGTAGGCGACAGCTCCTACGAGCAGTACTTC
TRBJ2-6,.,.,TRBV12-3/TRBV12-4,CASSLDIREDLTF,TGTGCCAGCAGTTTGGACATAAGGGAGGACCTGACTTTC
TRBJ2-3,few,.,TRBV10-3,CAISEEGSDTQYF,TGTGCCATCAGTGAGGAGGGATCAGATACGCAGTATTTT
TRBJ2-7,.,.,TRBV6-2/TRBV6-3,CASGNGFTEQYF,TGTGCCAGCGGGAATGGTTTCACCGAGCAGTACTTC
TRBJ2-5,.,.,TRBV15,CATSRDTGRETQYF,TGTGCCACCAGCAGAGATACAGGGCGAGAGACCCAGTACTTC
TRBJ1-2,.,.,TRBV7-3,CASSPRCGYTF,TGTGCCAGCAGCCCCAGGTGCGGCTACACCTTC
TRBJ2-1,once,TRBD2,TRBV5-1,CASSFSTSGSDNEQFF,TGCGCCAGCAGCTTCTCGACTAGCGGATCCGACAATGAGCAGTTCTTC
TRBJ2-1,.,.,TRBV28,CASSGGTVNDEQFF,TGTGCCAGCAGTGGGGGGACAGTTAACGATGAGCAGTTCTTC
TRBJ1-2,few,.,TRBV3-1,CASSQGRGEYGYTF,TGTGCCAGCAGCCAAGGGAGGGGAGAGTATGGCTACACCTTC
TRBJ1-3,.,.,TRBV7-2,CASSPGPEPTIYF,TGTGCCAGCAGCCCGGGACCGGAACCCACCATATATTTT
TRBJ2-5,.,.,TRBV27,CASSFGIHNEQYF,TGTGCCAGCAGTTTTGGAATCCACAATGAGCAGTACTTC
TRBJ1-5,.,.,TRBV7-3,CASSPLPGQPQHF,TGTGCCAGCAGTCCCTTGCCCGGACAGCCCCAGCATTTT
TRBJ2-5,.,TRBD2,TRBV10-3,CATWTENTGERVAGGVETQYF,TGTGCCACCTGGACCGAGAACACCGGGGAGCGGGTAGCGGGAGGTGTGGAGACCCAGTACTTC
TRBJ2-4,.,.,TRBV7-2,CASSPWSLSYGQYF,TGTGCCAGCAGCCCCTGGTCGCTTTCCTACGGGCAGTACTTC
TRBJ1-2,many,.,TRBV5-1,CASSLGPEVYYGYTF,TGCGCCAGCAGCTTGGGTCCGGAGGTCTACTATGGCTACACCTTC
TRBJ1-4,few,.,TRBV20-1,CSARVLGETNEKLFF,TGCAGTGCTAGGGTTTTAGGGGAAACTAATGAAAAACTGTTTTTT
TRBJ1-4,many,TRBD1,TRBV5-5,CASSLAQGREKLFF,TGTGCCAGCAGCTTGGCACAGGGGAGAGAAAAACTGTTTTTT
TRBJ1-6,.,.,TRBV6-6,CAGRKARTTLGNSPLHF,TGTGCCGGCAGAAAAGCCAGGACGACCTTGGGTAATTCACCCCTCCACTTT
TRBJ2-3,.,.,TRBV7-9,CASSLGGEKDTQYF,TGTGCCAGCAGCTTAGGAGGGGAGAAGGATACGCAGTATTTT
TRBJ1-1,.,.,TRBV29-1,CSVDPGLTEAFF,TGCAGCGTTGACCCAGGGTTGACTGAAGCTTTCTTT
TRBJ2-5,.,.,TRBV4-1,CASSQVEGWETQYF,TGCGCCAGCAGCCAAGTAGAGGGGTGGGAGACCCAGTACTTC
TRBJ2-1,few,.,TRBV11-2,CASSLERYLGNEQFF,TGTGCCAGCAGCTTAGAAAGGTATCTGGGCAATGAGCAGTTCTTC
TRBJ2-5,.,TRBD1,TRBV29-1,CSVGQGTVQETQYF,TGCAGCGTGGGACAGGGAACTGTACAAGAGACCCAGTACTTC